Presented here are 20 T cell receptor beta chains from one specimen sequenced in a study of blood T cell repertoires in COVID-19. Here immunoSEQ multiplex PCR was the method, and the copy in TCRdb shows in-frame clones only, minus some. The sample has over 200,000 clones; roughly 80% are singletons. The sample comprised peripheral blood. These receptors were obtained from a human donor in a cohort sampled during active COVID-19.

The chain uses TRBV5-4 and TRBJ2-6; D is uncertain. The CDR3 spans 15 residues. V gave up 4 bases and J gave up 0 bases, with 8 bases separating them. CDR1 SGHNT and CDR2 YYREEE come from the germline V gene (reference sequence). The CDR3 is CASSKAGSGANVLTF. Here the CDR3 DNA reads TGTGCCAGCAGCAAAGCTGGCTCTGGGGCCAACGTCCTGACTTTC.

On this clone: Other DNA sequences in the same sample also yield this CDR3. V usage is TRBV29-1 and J usage is TRBJ1-1; 8 bases agree with TRBD1. The germline CDR1 and CDR2 sequences are SQVTM and ANQGSEA. V gave up 6 bases and J gave up 4 bases; unmatched junction bases: 1. This CDR3 spans 11 amino acids. In DNA form, the CDR3 reads TGCAGCGTCGACAGGGGCACTGAAGCTTTCTTT. Translated, it gives CSVDRGTEAFF.

The rearrangement joins TRBV11-2 to TRBJ1-2; 7 bases fit TRBD1. This CDR3 has 13 amino acids. CDR1 is SGHAT, CDR2 FQNNGV, per germline. Trimming at V came to 5 bases and at J to 4 bases, leaving 4 bases not matched to a gene. The CDR3 DNA sequence: TGTGCCAGCAGCCACCGGGACAGCTATGGCTACACCTTC. Amino acids: CASSHRDSYGYTF.

The chain joins TRBV6-5 to TRBJ2-1; the match to TRBD1 covers 7 bases. The trim removed 4 bases at V and 2 bases at J, leaving 5 bases unmatched. Germline loops: CDR1 MNHEY, CDR2 SVGAGI. The CDR3 runs 15 residues. The CDR3 loop is CASSSTGQAYNEQFF. CDR3 bases: TGTGCCAGCAGTTCCACCGGACAGGCCTACAATGAGCAGTTCTTC.

The chain couples TRBV19 to TRBJ1-5; D call uncertain. CDR1 is LNHDA and CDR2 is SQIVND in the germline V gene (reference sequence). The ends were cut back, 5 bases at V and 2 bases at J, with 10 bases in the middle. The CDR3 is 14 residues long. CDR3 amino acids: CASSWPGGNQPQHF. The DNA of the CDR3 is TGTGCCAGTAGTTGGCCAGGCGGCAATCAGCCCCAGCATTTT.

This sequence joins TRBV28 and TRBJ1-3; no firm D call. Germline values: CDR1 MDHEN, CDR2 SYDVKM. This CDR3 spans 14 amino acids. The V and J ends lost 1 base and 3 bases respectively, with 7 bases between them. The CDR3: CASSLLQIGNTIYF. The DNA for the CDR3 is TGTGCCAGCAGTTTATTACAAATTGGAAACACCATATATTTT.

The chain combines TRBV6-5 with TRBJ2-7; the match to TRBD1 covers 9 bases. The germline CDR1 and CDR2 sequences are MNHEY and SVGAGI. With V trimmed by 3 bases and J by 5 bases, 8 bases remained unmatched. CDR3 length: 15 residues. The DNA of the CDR3 is TGTGCCAGCAGTTATTCCGGGACAGGGAGCAACGAGCAGTACTTC. Amino acid sequence: CASSYSGTGSNEQYF.

This chain uses TRBV7-7 with TRBJ2-3, with a possible D match to TRBD2 (5 bases). With 5 bases removed from V and 6 bases from J, the gap between germline ends came to 21 bases. Per germline, CDR1 SSHAT and CDR2 FNYEAQ (reference sequence). The CDR3 consists of 16 residues. In DNA, the CDR3 is TGTGCCAGCAGCCTAGGGAGTGGACTCCTGCCGGATACGCAGTATTTT. Translation gives CASSLGSGLLPDTQYF. The full variable domain, its missing parts supplied by reference TRBV7-7 and TRBJ2-3, is GAGVSQSPRYKVTKRGQDVTLRCDPISSHATLYWYQQALGQGPEFLTYFNYEAQPDKSGLPSDRFSAERPEGSISTLTIQRTEQRDSAMYRCASSLGSGLLPDTQYFGPGTRLTVL.

Points on this clone: Mismatch with germline at one junction end may stem from a read error. J is TRBJ2-5 and V is TRBV6-2 or TRBV6-3; D perhaps matches TRBD1 (6 bases). Germline lookup yields CDR1 MNHEY and CDR2 SVGEGT. This CDR3 has 15 residues. For the CDR3, the DNA is TGTGCCAGCAGTAACTCCGGGACATCGGGAGAGACCCAGTACTTC. Protein: CASSNSGTSGETQYF.

The rearrangement joins TRBV30 to TRBJ2-4, with a weak D call TRBD1 (6 bases). The germline V gene encodes CDR1 GTSNPN and CDR2 SVGIG (reference sequence). The CDR3 is made up of 12 amino acids. The V end lost 0 bases, the J end lost 10 bases, and 10 bases lay between the germline ends. CDR3 in DNA: TGTGCCTGGAGTGTACAGGGAAGGATTCAGTACTTC. Its protein product is CAWSVQGRIQYF.

This clone occurred once. This chain joins TRBV10-3 and TRBJ2-1; possibly TRBD1 for D (5 bases). V dropped 0 bases and J dropped 3 bases, with 12 bases sitting between them. Germline CDR1 ENHRY, CDR2 SYGVKD. This CDR3 is 16 amino acids long. In nucleotides, the CDR3 is TGTGCCATCAGTGAGTCCCAAGGGGCGGTCTACAATGAGCAGTTCTTC. Encoded protein: CAISESQGAVYNEQFF.

The chain is built from TRBV7-2 and TRBJ2-5, with D uncertain. The V gene's germline CDR1 is SGHTA and CDR2 FQGNSA. This CDR3 comprises 12 residues. V lost 0 bases, J lost 4 bases, and 3 bases lay in between. DNA for the CDR3: TGTGCCAGCAGCTTAGCGCGAGAGACCCAGTACTTC. Its protein is CASSLARETQYF.

The rearrangement links TRBV30 to TRBJ2-1; 14 nucleotides line up with TRBD2. Germline V gene lookup returns CDR1 GTSNPN and CDR2 SVGIG (reference sequence). V dropped 3 bases and J dropped 4; count of bases not matched to a gene: 2. The CDR3 runs 15 residues. CDR3 coding DNA: TGTGCCTGGAGACGACTAGCGGGAGGGTACAATGAGCAGTTCTTC. Its translation is CAWRRLAGGYNEQFF.

As concerns this clone: At one of its ends the junction is not consistent with the germline gene, which may arise from a read error. The chain carries TRBV29-1 and TRBJ2-7, with D hard to call. The germline gives CDR1 SQVTM, CDR2 ANQGSEA. The CDR3 totals 13 residues. The CDR3 DNA reads as TGCAGCGTGGAAGATCCCCGGTCGGGCGAGCAGTACTTC. It translates to CSVEDPRSGEQYF.

This clone was counted a few times. The rearrangement uses TRBV25-1 and TRBJ2-7; 11 nucleotides agree with TRBD2. The CDR3 consists of 13 residues. In germline, CDR1 is MGHDK, CDR2 SYGVNS. V dropped 8 bases and J dropped 1; count of bases not matched to a gene: 1. The CDR3 loop reads CASRTSGSYEQYF. Written as DNA, the CDR3 is TGTGCCAGCCGGACTAGCGGGTCCTACGAGCAGTACTTC.

J is TRBJ2-7 and V is TRBV4-3; D may be TRBD2 (6 bases). The V end was cut by 3 bases, the J end by 2 bases, with 11 bases between. The CDR3 length is 14 residues. CDR1 is LGHNA, CDR2 YSLEER, per germline. CDR3 loop: CASSHGRGTYEQYF. In nucleotides, the CDR3 is TGCGCCAGCAGCCATGGACGGGGGACCTACGAGCAGTACTTC.

V gene TRBV19 combines with J gene TRBJ2-7; perhaps TRBD1 as D (6 bases). The V gene lost 5 bases and the J gene lost 2 bases, with 16 bases spanning the gap. This CDR3 is 15 amino acids long. Germline lookup yields CDR1 LNHDA and CDR2 SQIVND (reference sequence). The CDR3 sequence: CASSPEDRLTYEQYF. The CDR3 DNA is TGTGCCAGTAGTCCGGAGGACAGATTAACCTACGAGCAGTACTTC.

The chain couples TRBV11-2 to TRBJ2-2; TRBD1 aligns across 7 bases. V was pared by 3 bases and J by 4 bases, with 5 bases of the junction left unmatched. CDR1 SGHAT and CDR2 FQNNGV come from the germline V gene. The CDR3 runs 15 residues. DNA of the CDR3: TGTGCCAGCAGCTTCTTGGGACAGAGCACCGGGGAGCTGTTTTTT. It encodes CASSFLGQSTGELFF. The variable domain in full, completed from reference TRBV11-2 and TRBJ2-2, reads EAGVAQSPRYKIIEKRQSVAFWCNPISGHATLYWYQQILGQGPKLLIQFQNNGVVDDSQLPKDRFSAERLKGVDSTLKIQPAKLEDSAVYLCASSFLGQSTGELFFGEGSRLTVL.

The chain recombines TRBV29-1 with TRBJ2-7; 9 nucleotides match TRBD1. The germline CDR1 and CDR2 sequences are SQVTM and ANQGSEA. This CDR3 spans 14 amino acids. V lost 5 bases to trimming and J lost 1 base; unmatched junction nucleotides: 6. CDR3 coding DNA: TGCAGCGTTTCTAGGGGGACAGGGTCCTACGAGCAGTACTTC. Translating it yields CSVSRGTGSYEQYF.

The rearrangement links TRBV28 to TRBJ2-7, with TRBD1 matching over 7 bases. The germline CDR1 and CDR2 sequences are MDHEN and SYDVKM. The CDR3 has 15 amino acids. Trimming cost V 5 bases and J 3 bases; bases outside gene matches: 10. CDR3 nucleotides: TGTGCCAGCAGTCCCGAGACAGGGATATTCTACGAGCAGTACTTC. As protein: CASSPETGIFYEQYF.